This T cell receptor (beta chain) was recovered during a study of regulatory T cells in long-lasting Graves disease. Indicated time point: newly diagnosed GD, antithyroid drugs for less than 3 months. PBMC RNA was the source of the TCR library. The CDR3 loop spans 13 amino acids. V shed 3 bases and J shed 8 bases, with 11 bases lying between them. Germline CDR1 and CDR2: MNHEY and SMNVEV (reference sequence). Building the TCR beta libraries relied on iRepertoire HTBI primers, and CDR3 regions underwent Arm-PCR. Using its own MiXCR run on the multiplex PCR reads, TCRdb lists one record per CDR3 protein. The profile shows some 240,000 distinct CDR3 sequences, approximately 18% of them singletons. This clonotype was recorded at least ten times. This sample was shared with a second study, whose subject was T cells in Graves' hyperthyroidism and ophthalmopathy.

This specimen consisted of peripheral blood mononuclear cells (PBMCs), obtained at new diagnosis, from a patient treated with antithyroid drugs. The TCR comes from a woman aged 30 to 39 with Graves disease. V usage is TRBV27 and J usage is TRBJ2-1, with D uncertain. This chain's CDR3 is CASSLFLGHEQFF. DNA for the CDR3: TGTGCCAGCAGTTTGTTTTTGGGTCATGAGCAGTTCTTC.